This entry concerns a single T cell receptor beta chain. This entry comes from a study of T cell responses to AZD1222 COVID-19 vaccine. This CDR3 comprises 12 residues. Germline values: CDR1 SNHLY, CDR2 FYNNEI. V lost 5 bases and J lost 9, with 11 bases in between. Assay: immunoSEQ multiplex PCR; the TCRdb copy retains only in-frame clones and omits some. The sample lists about 200,000 clones, roughly nine tenths occurring once. The sequence was obtained from an adult who received the AZD1222 COVID-19 vaccine. The sequencing used peripheral blood, collected 28 days after the second AZD1222 dose. The genes are TRBV2 and TRBJ2-1, with D maybe TRBD2 (5 bases). The CDR3 bases are TGTGCCAGCAGTATAACTAGTATTGAGCAGTTCTTC. As protein: CASSITSIEQFF.